The 4 T cell receptor beta chains below were found in one sample sequenced in a study of T cells after yellow fever vaccination. TCRdb passed the 5' RACE reads through MiXCR, listing each CDR3 protein once. The table has approximately 150,000 distinct CDR3 sequences, about 8% seen once. Sample: CD4+ T cells sorted from PBMCs, taken 5 days after the yellow fever booster vaccination. The receptor set was obtained from a man aged 25-40 years who received the YFV17D yellow fever vaccine.

This clonotype has only a few counts. V is TRBV7-2 and J is TRBJ2-7; D is undetermined. Trimming removed 4 bases from V and 6 bases from J, with 16 bases in between. This CDR3 is 14 amino acids long. Per germline, CDR1 SGHTA and CDR2 FQGNSA. The CDR3 sequence is CASSSDGPEREQYF. DNA for the CDR3: TGTGCCAGCAGCTCGGACGGCCCCGAGCGCGAGCAGTACTTC. The entire variable domain, with the rest obtained from reference TRBV7-2 and TRBJ2-7, is as follows: GAGVSQSPSNKVTEKGKDVELRCDPISGHTALYWYRQSLGQGLEFLIYFQGNSAPDKSGLPSDRFSAERTGGSVSTLTIQRTQQEDSAVYLCASSSDGPEREQYFGPGTRLTVT.

Comments on this clonotype: A much larger clonotype is one base distant, so this may be a read error. This chain connects TRBV9 to TRBJ2-7; perhaps TRBD2 as D (6 bases). This CDR3 is built from 13 residues. Germline V gives CDR1 SGDLS, CDR2 YYNGEE. CDR3 coding DNA: TGTGCCAGCAGCCCACGGGACTTCTACGCGCAGTACTTC. Residues: CASSPRDFYAQYF.

Ten or more counts support this clonotype. This chain joins TRBV28 and TRBJ2-7; tentatively, D is TRBD1 (5 bases). Trimming stripped 5 bases from V and 2 bases from J, with 10 bases between. Germline V gives CDR1 MDHEN, CDR2 SYDVKM. The CDR3 has 13 residues. The CDR3 protein is CASSQDRPYEQYF. CDR3 sequence (DNA): TGTGCCAGCAGTCAAGACAGACCCTACGAGCAGTACTTC.

This clonotype has at least ten counts. The chain employs TRBV4-3 and TRBJ1-5, with 9 bases fitting TRBD1. Per germline, CDR1 LGHNA and CDR2 YSLEER. Trimming cost V 1 base and J 5 bases; bases outside gene matches: 0. CDR3 length: 14 residues. CDR3 region: CASSQGTGDQPQHF. CDR3 DNA sequence: TGCGCCAGCAGCCAAGGGACAGGGGATCAGCCCCAGCATTTT.